These T cell receptor beta chains were read from a single sample in a study of blood T cells in healthy people across ages. TCRdb processed the 5' RACE reads anew with MiXCR; each CDR3 protein has one entry. The profile covers approximately 900,000 distinct CDR3 sequences, with 40% to 60% appearing a single time and under 15% taken by the ten largest. Sequencing input: blood. Receptor source: a man younger than 45 in good health. CDR3s include the opening cysteine and the closing phenylalanine or tryptophan. Fields, in order: D gene, V gene, clone size, J gene, CDR3 DNA, CDR3 protein. The D gene is left open where the match is weak. Some rows mark clone size as missing; the rest say once, few, many or name a class of expanded clone.

>TRBD1|TRBV24-1|NA|TRBJ2-7
TGTGCCACCAGTGATCCGGGACAGGGTGCCGCCGAGCAGTACTTC
CATSDPGQGAAEQYF
>NA|TRBV30|NA|TRBJ2-7
TGTGCCTGTACCAAGTTGTCATCCTACGAGCAGTACTTC
CACTKLSSYEQYF
>TRBD2|TRBV20-1|NA|TRBJ2-1
TGCAGTGCTAGAGAAAGCGGGGGTTCCGCCTACAATGAGCAGTTCTTC
CSARESGGSAYNEQFF
>NA|TRBV11-3|NA|TRBJ1-1
TGTGCCAGCAGCTTATTCAGGGGTATCGCGACTGAAGCTTTCTTT
CASSLFRGIATEAFF
>NA|TRBV7-8|few|TRBJ1-4
TGTGCCAGCAGCTTCAGGGGCCCTAATGAAAAACTGTTTTTT
CASSFRGPNEKLFF
>TRBD1|TRBV29-1|NA|TRBJ1-1
TGCAGCGTTCCCGGGACAGGGATCCTCACTGAAGCTTTCTTT
CSVPGTGILTEAFF
>NA|TRBV28|few|TRBJ2-6
TGTGCCAGCAGTTTTATCTACTCTGGGGCCAACGTCCTGACTTTC
CASSFIYSGANVLTF
>NA|TRBV6-6|NA|TRBJ2-5
TGTGCCAGCAGTGTCCCTTTCGGGGAGACCCAGTACTTC
CASSVPFGETQYF
>NA|TRBV25-1|NA|TRBJ1-1
TGTGCCAGCAGTGGGCAGACAGTTCTGAACACTGAAGCTTTCTTT
CASSGQTVLNTEAFF
>TRBD1|TRBV18|NA|TRBJ2-1
TGTGCCAGCTCGCACGGGACAGCAGAATACAATGAGCAGTTCTTC
CASSHGTAEYNEQFF
>NA|TRBV12-3/TRBV12-4|NA|TRBJ2-6
TGTGCCAGCAGTGTTCAGGGCTCTGGGGCCAACGTCCTGACTTTC
CASSVQGSGANVLTF
>NA|TRBV12-3/TRBV12-4|few|TRBJ2-3
TGTGCCAGCAGGCCGGGACTCGGTTCGAGGGATACGCAGTATTTT
CASRPGLGSRDTQYF
>NA|TRBV30|NA|TRBJ2-7
TGTGCCTGGAGTGTACAGGACTTTTACGAGCAGTACTTC
CAWSVQDFYEQYF
>NA|TRBV6-1|many|TRBJ2-7
TGTGCCAGCAGTGAAGAGGTCGGTCAGTCCTACGAGCAGTACTTC
CASSEEVGQSYEQYF
>TRBD1|TRBV27|few|TRBJ2-4
TGTGCCAGCAGTTTACCCGGACAGGGTGTGGGGGCAGAAGCCAAAAACATTCAGTACTTC
CASSLPGQGVGAEAKNIQYF
>TRBD1|TRBV10-3|NA|TRBJ2-1
TGTGCCATCAGGATCGGACAGGGGGTCGGTGAGCAGTTCTTC
CAIRIGQGVGEQFF
>TRBD1|TRBV24-1|NA|TRBJ2-2
TGTGCCACGGTAGGGACAGGGGGCACCGGGGAGCTGTTTTTT
CATVGTGGTGELFF
>TRBD2|TRBV4-1|NA|TRBJ2-1
TGCGCCAGCAGCCGACCGGGACTAGCGGGTGAGCAGTTCTTC
CASSRPGLAGEQFF
>TRBD1|TRBV4-1|NA|TRBJ2-1
TGCGCCAGCAACCAAGACTTTACAGGGGATGAGCAGTTCTTC
CASNQDFTGDEQFF
>NA|TRBV6-6|NA|TRBJ2-1
TGTGCCAGCAGTGCCACAGGGTTCAGGGAGCAGTTCTTC
CASSATGFREQFF
>TRBD2|TRBV7-2|NA|TRBJ2-5
TGTGCCAGCAGCTTAGCCATAGCGGGGGGCCTAGGAGAGACCCAGTACTTC
CASSLAIAGGLGETQYF
>TRBD2|TRBV5-5|NA|TRBJ2-3
TGTGCCAGCAGCTTTGTAGCGGGGGGGGCGGCAGATACGCAGTATTTT
CASSFVAGGAADTQYF
>TRBD1|TRBV11-3|NA|TRBJ1-2
TGTGCCAGCAGCTCCGGTCAGGGGGAAAGCTATGGCTACACCTTC
CASSSGQGESYGYTF
>NA|TRBV27|NA|TRBJ2-1
TGTGCCAGCTTCCGGGGACTCAACTTGGGTGAGCAGTTCTTC
CASFRGLNLGEQFF
>NA|TRBV7-2|NA|TRBJ2-6
TGTGCCAGCAGCTTAGTTCCAACCTTTGGGGCCAACGTCCTGACTTTC
CASSLVPTFGANVLTF
>TRBD1|TRBV4-1|NA|TRBJ2-7
TGCGCCAGCAGCGACAGGGGGGAATCCTACGAGCAGTACTTC
CASSDRGESYEQYF
>NA|TRBV18|NA|TRBJ2-7
TGTGCCAGCTCACCAGTAAAGGGGGGAATCTACGAGCAGTACTTC
CASSPVKGGIYEQYF
>TRBD1|TRBV4-3|NA|TRBJ1-6
TGCGCCAGCAGCCAAGAAGTACCGCGGACAGGGCTTAATTCACCCCTCCACTTT
CASSQEVPRTGLNSPLHF